This TCR beta chain derives from a study of blood T cell repertoires in COVID-19. At the level of the study: Samples of COVID-19 (acute and convalescent) were obtained from the United States, Italy and Spain. Nucleic acid was either cDNA or gDNA, and it came from T cells, B-cell-depleted T cells, or PBMCs.

Original processing notes: Cell counts per sample came from amplifying reference gene primers. TCRdb's table, derived via immunoSEQ multiplex PCR, lists solely in-frame clones and lacks some. V, J and clone size were drawn from that table, and D and trimming were deduced from the DNA. The sample lists tens of thousands of clones, 80% to 90% seen once, with roughly 1.4% in the top ten. Germline V CDR1 and CDR2: SGDLS, YYNGEE. Trimming took 4 bases from V and 7 from J; bases not matched to a gene: 2. The CDR3 runs to 13 residues. Sequenced sample: peripheral blood. This receptor was identified in a woman aged 55-69 years with acute or convalescent COVID-19. The chain recombines TRBV9 with TRBJ1-6; 7 bases are a match to TRBD1. The CDR3 is CASSQTGNSPLHF. CDR3 nucleotides: TGTGCCAGCAGCCAGACAGGGAATTCACCCCTCCACTTT.